This entry is about one T cell receptor (beta chain). Per the original data handling: Nucleated cell number was recorded as an estimate derived from reference gene primer amplification. Profiled with immunoSEQ multiplex PCR; TCRdb holds only in-frame clones, not every one. Clonal size and the V and J genes are those of that table, whereas D and trimming came from the DNA. The table has more than 110,000 clones, roughly 85% seen once. This entry comes from a study of blood T cell repertoires in COVID-19. Whole-study context: COVID-19 samples from acute and convalescent phases originated in the United States, Italy and Spain. Sample material is recorded as cDNA or gDNA derived from T cells, B-cell-depleted T cells, or PBMCs.

The germline CDR1 and CDR2 sequences are SGHVS and FQNEAQ. The CDR3 loop spans 17 amino acids. J was trimmed by 1 base and V by 0 bases; bases with no gene match: 0. Sequencing input: peripheral blood. This receptor was taken from a man aged 60 to 75 with acute or convalescent COVID-19. V is TRBV7-8 and J is TRBJ2-3; TRBD2 aligns across 14 bases. The CDR3 region is CASSLAGLAGGTDTQYF. CDR3 bases: TGTGCCAGCAGCTTAGCGGGACTAGCGGGGGGCACAGATACGCAGTATTTT.